What follows are 28 T cell receptor beta chains derived from one specimen sequenced in a study of early T cells in non-severe SARS-CoV-2 infection. TCRdb itself ran the 5' RACE reads through MiXCR, one entry per CDR3 protein. The sample has 80,000 to 95,000 distinct CDR3 sequences, around an eighth seen once. Input material: whole blood. Receptors were obtained from an adult who was a healthcare worker with PCR-confirmed SARS-CoV-2 infection or an uninfected control (not recorded which).

This clonotype has a handful of counts. The chain links TRBV5-1 to TRBJ2-2; D ambiguous. Germline V gene lookup returns CDR1 SGHRS and CDR2 YFSETQ. The CDR3 sequence is 14 residues long. V was shortened by 4 bases and J by 2 bases, with 9 bases between the two germline ends. In DNA form, the CDR3 reads TGCGCCAGCAGCCCACTGTCCAACACCGGGGAGCTGTTTTTT. Amino acid sequence: CASSPLSNTGELFF.

This clonotype was counted only a few times. This rearrangement joins TRBV18 to TRBJ2-7; 7 bases fit TRBD1. The germline V gene has CDR1 KGHSH and CDR2 LQKENI. V trimming: 5 bases; J trimming: 2 bases; junction bases outside the gene matches: 6. CDR3 length: 14 amino acids. CDR3 in amino acids: CASSADRVTYEQYF. As DNA, the CDR3 is TGTGCCAGCTCAGCCGACAGGGTTACCTACGAGCAGTACTTC. The full variable domain, completed using reference TRBV18 and TRBJ2-7, is NAGVMQNPRHLVRRRGQEARLRCSPMKGHSHVYWYRQLPEEGLKFMVYLQKENIIDESGMPKERFSAEFPKEGPSILRIQQVVRGDSAAYFCASSADRVTYEQYFGPGTRLTVT.

As concerns this clonotype: One junction end does not reproduce the germline sequence, and a read error may be involved. This chain joins TRBV7-6 and TRBJ2-5, with 9 bases fitting TRBD2. Germline V lookup: CDR1 SGHVS, CDR2 FNYEAQ. This CDR3 comprises 16 residues. CDR3 residues: CVSSTPAGLAGETQYF. The CDR3 coding sequence is TGTGTCAGCAGCACCCCGGCGGGACTAGCTGGAGAGACCCAGTACTTC.

This sequence joins TRBV7-9 and TRBJ2-7, with D possibly TRBD2 on 6 matching bases. The CDR3 is 15 amino acids. V dropped 3 bases and J dropped 6 bases, with 18 bases sitting between them. Germline V gives CDR1 SEHNR, CDR2 FQNEAQ (reference sequence). The CDR3 DNA is TGTGCCAGCAGCTTTTCCCGGGGGTTCGGGGTCGAGCAGTACTTC. The encoded protein is CASSFSRGFGVEQYF.

In regard to this clonotype: The junction and the germline gene differ at one end; a read error may be behind it. The gene calls are TRBV7-6 and TRBJ2-3, with D unclear. The CDR3 has 13 amino acids. CDR1 SGHVS and CDR2 FNYEAQ come from the germline V gene. CDR3 sequence: CASSPTTAVTRNF. The DNA of the CDR3 is TGTGCCAGCAGCCCCACAACCGCCGTTACCCGGAATTTT. The full variable domain, in which reference TRBV7-6 and TRBJ2-3 provide the parts outside the CDR3, is GAGVSQSPRYKVTKRGQDVALRCDPISGHVSLYWYRQALGQGPEFLTYFNYEAQQDKSGLPNDRFSAERPEGSISTLTIQRTEQRDSAMYRCASSPTTAVTRNFGPGTRLTVL.

This clonotype came up a few times. Since no conserved phenylalanine or tryptophan closes the CDR3, a read error is the likely cause. This chain connects TRBV5-6 to TRBJ1-2, with D maybe TRBD1 (5 bases). Trimming shortened V by 2 bases and J by 8 bases, and 13 bases separated the two germline ends. Looked up from germline, CDR1 is SGHDT and CDR2 is YYEEEE. The CDR3 loop spans 13 amino acids. For the CDR3, the DNA is TGTGCCAGCAGCTTAACAGAAACAGGCGGCTACACCTGC. It codes for CASSLTETGGYTC.

The V gene is TRBV3-1, the J gene TRBJ2-4; 9 bases match TRBD1. Germline CDR1 reads LGHDT; CDR2 reads YNNKEL (reference sequence). V lost 4 bases, J lost 8 bases, and 9 bases stayed unmatched. The CDR3 consists of 15 residues. CDR3 in amino acids: CASSRETGGGHIQYF. The CDR3 nucleotides are TGTGCCAGCAGCCGAGAGACAGGGGGAGGGCACATTCAGTACTTC.

The V call is TRBV5-8, the J call TRBJ2-6; D perhaps matches TRBD2 (5 bases). CDR1 SGHTS and CDR2 YDEGEE come from the germline V gene. The length of the CDR3 is 17 residues. The V and J ends lost 4 bases and 0 bases respectively, with 14 bases between them. The CDR3 sequence is CASSRGLFPSGANVLTF. The CDR3 nucleotides read TGTGCCAGCAGCCGCGGACTGTTTCCCTCTGGGGCCAACGTCCTGACTTTC.

This clonotype was counted ten times or more. The chain uses TRBV7-6 and TRBJ2-1, with unresolved D. The CDR3 has 12 residues. V lost 3 bases and J 9 bases, leaving 9 bases between the germline ends. The V gene's germline CDR1 is SGHVS and CDR2 FNYEAQ. CDR3 sequence reads: CASSFSWSEQFF. In nucleotides, the CDR3 is TGTGCCAGCAGCTTTAGTTGGAGTGAGCAGTTCTTC.

There are a few counts of this clonotype. The chain couples TRBV5-1 to TRBJ2-1; D not certain. The CDR3 contains 15 residues. Trimming shortened V by 4 bases and J by 2 bases, and 13 bases separated the two germline ends. The V gene's germline CDR1 is SGHRS and CDR2 YFSETQ. CDR3 sequence reads: CASSPDEQTYNEQFF. The CDR3 DNA follows: TGCGCCAGCAGCCCCGACGAGCAAACCTACAATGAGCAGTTCTTC. The entire variable domain, with the rest obtained from reference TRBV5-1 and TRBJ2-1, is as follows: KAGVTQTPRYLIKTRGQQVTLSCSPISGHRSVSWYQQTPGQGLQFLFEYFSETQRNKGNFPGRFSGRQFSNSRSEMNVSTLELGDSALYLCASSPDEQTYNEQFFGPGTRLTVL.

This clonotype was seen a handful of times. Written as DNA, the CDR3 is TGTGCCAGCAGCTTAGGCCCCGCCGGTCCCTACGAGCAGTACTTC. Translating gives CASSLGPAGPYEQYF. The rearrangement joins TRBV11-2 to TRBJ2-7; D call uncertain. Germline V lookup: CDR1 SGHAT, CDR2 FQNNGV. V lost 1 base and J 2 bases, leaving 12 bases between the germline ends. The CDR3 loop spans 15 amino acids.

In this sample, this clonotype turned up many times. CDR3 protein: CASSLGQAGGNSPLHF. The CDR3 bases are TGTGCCAGCAGTCTGGGACAGGCCGGAGGGAATTCACCCCTCCACTTT. The V and J genes are TRBV6-5 and TRBJ1-6, with 8 bases fitting TRBD1. V was clipped by 5 bases and J by 7 bases; unmatched bases: 10. In germline, CDR1 is MNHEY, CDR2 SVGAGI. This CDR3 comprises 16 residues.

The chain uses TRBV2 and TRBJ1-2; D is ambiguous. V lost 2 bases and J lost 5, with 6 bases in between. This CDR3 region has 12 residues. CDR1 is SNHLY, CDR2 FYNNEI, per germline. The CDR3 region is CASSERIYGYTF. The CDR3, as DNA: TGTGCCAGCAGTGAACGGATATATGGCTACACCTTC.

This clonotype has just one count. This rearrangement joins TRBV5-1 to TRBJ2-3, with D possibly TRBD1 on 6 matching bases. V lost 6 bases, J lost 2 bases, and 13 bases lay in between. This CDR3 is 14 amino acids long. CDR1 is SGHRS, CDR2 YFSETQ, per germline. The CDR3 protein is CASTHGDNTDTQYF. CDR3 nucleotide sequence: TGCGCCAGCACCCACGGGGACAACACAGATACGCAGTATTTT.

This clonotype showed up many times. The V call is TRBV5-6, the J call TRBJ2-3; no reliable D call. Trimming took 2 bases from V and 8 from J, leaving 15 bases between them. CDR3 length: 14 amino acids. CDR1 and CDR2 (germline): SGHDT, YYEEEE. CDR3: CASSFGPNAVTQYF. The DNA for the CDR3 is TGTGCCAGCAGCTTCGGCCCCAACGCAGTTACGCAGTATTTT. The entire variable domain, with the rest obtained from reference TRBV5-6 and TRBJ2-3, is as follows: DAGVTQSPTHLIKTRGQQVTLRCSPKSGHDTVSWYQQALGQGPQFIFQYYEEEERQRGNFPDRFSGHQFPNYSSELNVNALLLGDSALYLCASSFGPNAVTQYFGPGTRLTVL.

There are many counts of this clonotype. The chain is built from TRBV20-1 and TRBJ2-3; 11 bases are a match to TRBD2. This CDR3 has 15 residues. Looked up from germline, CDR1 is DFQATT and CDR2 is SNEGSKA (reference sequence). The junction had 10 bases not matched to a gene; V was cut back by 5 bases and J by 6 bases. The CDR3 here is CSALRLAGISDTQYF. For the CDR3, the DNA is TGCAGTGCTCTCCGACTAGCGGGGATATCTGATACGCAGTATTTT.

This clonotype showed up many times. The rearrangement uses TRBV2 and TRBJ2-2; D gene unclear. V lost 5 bases to trimming and J lost 4 bases, with 5 bases between them. This CDR3 contains 12 residues. The V gene's germline CDR1 is SNHLY and CDR2 FYNNEI. The chain's CDR3 is CASSRTTGELFF. Written as DNA, the CDR3 is TGTGCCAGCAGTAGGACCACCGGGGAGCTGTTTTTT.

This clonotype was counted ten times or more. The chain is built from TRBV7-9 and TRBJ2-7; TRBD2 matches at 11 bases. The CDR3 runs 15 residues. Looked up from germline, CDR1 is SEHNR and CDR2 is FQNEAQ (reference sequence). J gave up 4 bases and V 8 bases, and 10 bases lay outside the gene matches. CDR3 region: CASVLSGRAGYEQYF. For the CDR3, the DNA is TGTGCCAGCGTCCTTAGCGGGAGGGCCGGTTACGAGCAGTACTTC.

The V and J genes are TRBV11-3 and TRBJ2-7, with TRBD1 as a possible D gene (6 bases). Looked up from germline, CDR1 is SGHNT and CDR2 is YENEEA. This CDR3 is built from 15 residues. The V and J ends lost 4 bases and 6 bases respectively, with 19 bases between them. The CDR3 loop is CASSYRDGAPSEQYF. In DNA form, the CDR3 reads TGTGCCAGCAGCTACAGGGACGGCGCTCCGTCCGAGCAGTACTTC. The full variable domain, rest sourced from reference TRBV11-3 and TRBJ2-7, is EAGVVQSPRYKIIEKKQPVAFWCNPISGHNTLYWYLQNLGQGPELLIRYENEEAVDDSQLPKDRFSAERLKGVDSTLKIQPAELGDSAVYLCASSYRDGAPSEQYFGPGTRLTVT.

This clonotype was seen a handful of times. The V and J genes are TRBV20-1 and TRBJ2-1; TRBD2 matches 7 bases. After removal of 3 bases from V and 2 bases from J, the junction contained 13 bases not matched to a gene. CDR1 is DFQATT and CDR2 is SNEGSKA in the germline V gene (reference sequence). CDR3 length: 17 amino acids. The CDR3 DNA reads TGCAGTGCTAGGTCAGGGCGAAGCGGGAACACCTACAATGAGCAGTTCTTC. It encodes CSARSGRSGNTYNEQFF.

The genes are TRBV5-1 and TRBJ2-6, with 7 bases fitting TRBD1. J was trimmed by 2 bases and V by 4 bases; bases with no gene match: 3. Germline V gene data show CDR1 as SGHRS and CDR2 as YFSETQ. The CDR3 is 15 residues long. The CDR3 loop is CASSIDRAGANVLTF. For the CDR3, the DNA is TGCGCCAGCAGCATCGACAGGGCTGGGGCCAACGTCCTGACTTTC.

V gene TRBV28 combines with J gene TRBJ2-2; D gene unclear. Trimming cost V 7 bases and J 1 base, with 4 bases left between them. The germline gives CDR1 MDHEN, CDR2 SYDVKM. The CDR3 is 12 residues long. CDR3 bases: TGTGCCAGCAACCTGAACACCGGGGAGCTGTTTTTT. Its translation is CASNLNTGELFF.

This clonotype was seen repeatedly, ten times or more. The chain uses TRBV7-3 and TRBJ2-2; the D gene could be TRBD1 or TRBD2 (6 bases each). This CDR3 is built from 16 residues. The germline V gene has CDR1 SGHTA and CDR2 FQGTGA. Trimming took 2 bases from V and 6 from J, leaving 16 bases between them. In DNA, the CDR3 is TGTGCCAGCAGCTTATCTGGCGGAGGGGGACCCGGGGAGCTGTTTTTT. Translation gives CASSLSGGGGPGELFF.

This clonotype was recorded a few times. The rearrangement joins TRBV6-6 to TRBJ1-3; no definite D call. Between the trimmed V and J ends, which lost 4 bases and 0 bases, there was a span of 13 bases. In germline, CDR1 is MNHNY, CDR2 SVGAGI (reference sequence). CDR3 length: 16 amino acids. CDR3 DNA sequence: TGTGCCAGCAGTTCTATTGACAAACACTCTGGAAACACCATATATTTT. Its protein is CASSSIDKHSGNTIYF.

This clonotype was counted many times. The CDR3 protein is CAWSVGLAGRTGELFF. The CDR3 DNA reads as TGTGCCTGGAGTGTAGGCCTAGCGGGAAGGACCGGGGAGCTGTTTTTT. This chain connects TRBV30 to TRBJ2-2; 9 nucleotides line up with TRBD2. This CDR3 comprises 16 residues. Germline CDR1 reads GTSNPN; CDR2 reads SVGIG (reference sequence). V was pared by 0 bases and J by 5 bases, with 7 bases of the junction left unmatched.

This clonotype was seen a handful of times. CDR3 amino acids: CASSFRKGLGEEKLFF. CDR3 DNA sequence: TGTGCCAGCTCTTTCCGCAAGGGCCTGGGGGAGGAAAAACTGTTTTTT. V is TRBV18 and J is TRBJ1-4; tentatively, D is TRBD1 (5 bases). This CDR3 contains 16 residues. Trimming left V 6 bases short and J 8 bases short, with 22 bases between. Germline lookup yields CDR1 KGHSH and CDR2 LQKENI.

The gene calls are TRBV11-2 and TRBJ2-1; D is perhaps TRBD2 (6 bases). This CDR3 is built from 16 residues. Trimming removed 2 bases from V and 1 base from J, with 12 bases in between. In germline, CDR1 is SGHAT, CDR2 FQNNGV. The CDR3 spells CASSLITGASYNEQFF. The CDR3 DNA reads TGTGCCAGCAGCTTAATTACGGGAGCTTCCTACAATGAGCAGTTCTTC.

This clonotype appeared many times. The chain carries TRBV12-3 or TRBV12-4 and TRBJ2-1, with D perhaps TRBD2 (6 bases). The CDR3 consists of 15 residues. V dropped 2 bases and J dropped 12 bases, with 20 bases sitting between them. The CDR3 protein is CASSLTIAAREGQFF. In DNA, the CDR3 is TGTGCCAGCAGTTTAACGATAGCGGCACGTGAGGGGCAGTTCTTC.